The present T cell receptor beta chain was sequenced within a study of blood T cells in healthy people across ages (dated by TCRdb to between 2014 and 2017). With regard to the full study: In model experiments, template switching captured roughly one uniquely barcoded TCR beta cDNA molecule for every two T cells. Donors of different ages were randomly distributed across sequencing lanes to avoid experimental bias. The study measured age-related changes in TCR beta repertoire diversity using deep sequencing normalized with unique cDNA molecular identifiers. The donors were divided into four age groups: young (average roughly 15 years), middle-aged (about 40), aged (62) and long-lived (about 90). The study analyzed two additional independent replicas of 1 million unique cDNA reads from the same blood draw for two donors, one aged 18 to 29 and one aged 80 or older. The investigation overall reported the following: Bulk unsorted PBMC profiling prevented conclusive comparison of naive and antigen-experienced compartments. Estimates of total diversity from one million sequenced T cells were regarded as lower bounds and underestimates. As age increased, observed TCR beta diversity per million T cells dropped in a roughly linear way, and a significant reduction was already evident by age roughly 36. Compared with the aged group, the long-lived group had more naive CD4+ T cells, fewer expanded clones and increased TCR diversity, a pattern suggesting age selection. Because donor CMV infection status was unknown, age-related changes in expanded clonotypes were potentially confounded. The percentage of naive T cells measured by flow cytometry correlated strongly with observed TCR beta diversity.

This clonotype was counted at least ten times. No cognate antigen has been identified for it. It has no much larger one-base neighbor in the sample; base qualities were not kept. Library preparation was by 5' RACE. For sequencing, an Illumina HiSeq 2500 was employed. The second PCR ran for roughly 6 to 11 cycles and used a J-beta primer mix along with a sample-barcoded 5' primer. A template-switch 5' adaptor carrying 12 random nucleotides introduced a unique molecular identifier onto each TCR beta cDNA molecule. Each sample yielded at least 3 million CDR3-containing paired-end reads. The Mint cDNA synthesis kit, primed by a TRBC-specific oligonucleotide, was used to synthesize first-strand cDNA from all RNA. Following uracil-DNA glycosylase treatment, all cDNA underwent a first 18-cycle PCR with the universal primers M1SS and BC2_uni_R. As for the original processing: Each sample was normalized by randomly selecting 1 million high-quality reads, each carrying a distinct molecular identifier. Reads sharing molecular identifiers were discarded rather than binned into consensus sequences. MiTCR, with a Q25 quality threshold and the strictest error-elimination algorithm, was used for CDR3 identification, clonotype clustering and error correction. A nonparametric unseen species model with Euler transformation was used to estimate a lower bound on total TCR beta diversity. The public reads were run again by TCRdb, first through fastp at Q25 and then through MiXCR, and only productive beta chains were kept. Entries that share a CDR3 protein sequence are merged under the most common genes and DNA. TCRdb, not the authors, supplied the V and J calls. The sample table contains roughly 680,000 distinct CDR3 sequences; only one count was recorded for over 45% of them. The ten largest clones add up to roughly 34% of the sample.

CDR1 SGHTA and CDR2 FQGNSA were looked up in the germline V gene. The germline ends are 10 bases apart after V is trimmed by 5 bases and J by 3 bases. Its CDR3 holds 13 amino acids, cysteine through phenylalanine. The CDR3 DNA has 39 bases and is translated from base 1. Donors were approximately 42 systemically healthy Caucasian individuals from Russia aged roughly 6 to 90 years. Approximately 9 milliliters of peripheral blood were collected from each donor into EDTA-treated Vacutainer tubes. Ficoll-Paque density-gradient centrifugation was used to isolate PBMCs, with at least 6.5 million obtained per sample. Trizol reagent was used to extract total RNA from the PBMCs, yielding at least 5 micrograms per sample. Naive CD45RAhigh/CD27high T cell percentages were measured by flow cytometry on a PBMC aliquot from every donor.

The sequenced material came from blood. The sequence came from a woman aged 60-75 years in good health. Recombination linked TRBV7-2 to TRBJ2-5; TRBD1 is perhaps the D gene, given 6 matching bases. The CDR3 here reads CASSPNREETQYF. The DNA sequence is as follows: TGTGCCAGCAGCCCCAACAGGGAAGAGACCCAGTACTTC.